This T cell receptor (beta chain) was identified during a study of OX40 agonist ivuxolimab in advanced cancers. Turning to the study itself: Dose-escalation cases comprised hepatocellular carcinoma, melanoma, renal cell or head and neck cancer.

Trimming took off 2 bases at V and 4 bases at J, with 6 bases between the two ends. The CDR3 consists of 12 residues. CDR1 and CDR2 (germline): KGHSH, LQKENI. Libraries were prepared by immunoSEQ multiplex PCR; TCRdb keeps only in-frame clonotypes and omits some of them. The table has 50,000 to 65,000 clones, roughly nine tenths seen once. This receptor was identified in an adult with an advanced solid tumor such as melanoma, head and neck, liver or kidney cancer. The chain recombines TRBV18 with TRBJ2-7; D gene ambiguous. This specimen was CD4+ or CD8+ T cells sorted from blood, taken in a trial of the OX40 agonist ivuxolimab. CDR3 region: CASSPKGYEQYF. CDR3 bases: TGTGCCAGCTCACCAAAGGGTTACGAGCAGTACTTC.